This TCR beta chain was observed in a study of blood T cell repertoires in COVID-19. Germline V gives CDR1 SNHLY, CDR2 FYNNEI. This CDR3 has 12 residues. Between the trimmed V and J ends, which lost 8 bases and 5 bases, there was a span of 12 bases. This table comes from immunoSEQ multiplex PCR, and its TCRdb copy is limited to in-frame clones, with some not included. The sample lists tens of thousands of clones, 88% occurring once. Specimen: peripheral blood. The origin of this receptor is a woman aged 65 to 85 with acute or convalescent COVID-19. This chain uses TRBV2 with TRBJ1-2, with D possibly matching TRBD1 (5 bases). CDR3 nucleotides: TGTGCCAGCGGGGCAGGGTATTATGGCTACACCTTC. Its translation: CASGAGYYGYTF. Based on the CDR3 plus reference TRBV2 and TRBJ1-2, the full variable domain is EPEVTQTPSHQVTQMGQEVILRCVPISNHLYFYWYRQILGQKVEFLVSFYNNEISEKSEIFDDQFSVERPDGSNFTLKIRSTKLEDSAMYFCASGAGYYGYTFGSGTRLTVV.